This entry features one T cell receptor beta chain sequence. The antigen is not known. This specimen comes from a study of cytomegalovirus exposure and HLA in healthy donors. The primer mix had 60 Vbeta and 13 Jbeta primers. The method was immunoSEQ multiplex PCR; TCRdb's version includes in-frame clones alone and lacks a portion of them. The table lists approximately 100,000 clones, 60% to 85% of them singletons, with 2% to 3% in the top ten. Donors sampled were nominally healthy, though unrecorded immune exposures were likely. General study results and limits: Previous analysis showed most TCR beta V segments were productive about 87% or about 30% of the time. In terms of immune exposure information, only CMV serostatus was available.

V gave up 8 bases and J gave up 5 bases, with 19 bases separating them. The V gene's germline CDR1 is SGHAT and CDR2 FQDESV (reference sequence). The CDR3 contains 15 residues. The clonotype comes from a female donor in good health and CMV-seronegative. V and J are TRBV11-1 and TRBJ2-1; tentatively, D is TRBD2 (7 bases). The sample consisted of PBMCs. The DNA of the CDR3 is TGTGCCAGCGCACCTAGGGGGGGCCCCCACAATGAGCAGTTCTTC. Residues: CASAPRGGPHNEQFF.